This T cell receptor (beta chain) was observed in a study of regulatory T cells in long-lasting Graves disease. The germline gives CDR1 ENHRY, CDR2 SYGVKD. Trimming removed 10 bases at V and 0 bases at J, with 13 bases between. CDR3 size: 13 residues. Sequencing libraries for TCR beta were prepared with iRepertoire HTBI primers and Arm-PCR of CDR3 regions. One entry per CDR3 protein, called by TCRdb with MiXCR from the multiplex PCR reads. The sample holds around 250,000 distinct CDR3 sequences, around 19% seen once. This clonotype was observed a handful of times. Time point of the sample: newly diagnosed GD, antithyroid drugs for less than 3 months. RNA isolated from PBMCs was used to make the TCR library. In addition, the sample was reused for a study of T cells in Graves' hyperthyroidism and ophthalmopathy. That publication notes: Stable hyperthyroidism: no ophthalmopathy progression over 18 months of follow-up.

The V call is TRBV10-3, the J call TRBJ2-7, with D maybe TRBD1 (5 bases). The TCR comes from a woman aged 25 to 39 with Graves disease. Sample: peripheral blood mononuclear cells (PBMCs), taken at new diagnosis, from a patient treated with antithyroid drugs. The DNA for the CDR3 is TGTGCCACGCTGGACACGGACTCCTACGAGCAGTACTTC. Translated, it gives CATLDTDSYEQYF.